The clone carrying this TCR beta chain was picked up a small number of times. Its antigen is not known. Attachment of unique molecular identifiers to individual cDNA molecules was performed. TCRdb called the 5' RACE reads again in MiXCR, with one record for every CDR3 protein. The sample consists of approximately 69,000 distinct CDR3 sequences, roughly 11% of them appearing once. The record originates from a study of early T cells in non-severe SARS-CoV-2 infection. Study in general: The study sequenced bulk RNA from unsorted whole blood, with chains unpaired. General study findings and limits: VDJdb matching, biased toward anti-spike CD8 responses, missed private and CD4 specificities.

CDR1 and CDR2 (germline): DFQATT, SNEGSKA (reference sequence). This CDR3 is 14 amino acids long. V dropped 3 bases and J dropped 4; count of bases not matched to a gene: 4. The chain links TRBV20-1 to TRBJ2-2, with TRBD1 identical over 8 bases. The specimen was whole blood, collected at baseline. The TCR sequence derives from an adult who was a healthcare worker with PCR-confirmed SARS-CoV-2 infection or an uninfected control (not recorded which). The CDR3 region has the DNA TGCAGTGCTAGTGGGACAGGCCTCACCGGGGAGCTGTTTTTT. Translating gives CSASGTGLTGELFF.